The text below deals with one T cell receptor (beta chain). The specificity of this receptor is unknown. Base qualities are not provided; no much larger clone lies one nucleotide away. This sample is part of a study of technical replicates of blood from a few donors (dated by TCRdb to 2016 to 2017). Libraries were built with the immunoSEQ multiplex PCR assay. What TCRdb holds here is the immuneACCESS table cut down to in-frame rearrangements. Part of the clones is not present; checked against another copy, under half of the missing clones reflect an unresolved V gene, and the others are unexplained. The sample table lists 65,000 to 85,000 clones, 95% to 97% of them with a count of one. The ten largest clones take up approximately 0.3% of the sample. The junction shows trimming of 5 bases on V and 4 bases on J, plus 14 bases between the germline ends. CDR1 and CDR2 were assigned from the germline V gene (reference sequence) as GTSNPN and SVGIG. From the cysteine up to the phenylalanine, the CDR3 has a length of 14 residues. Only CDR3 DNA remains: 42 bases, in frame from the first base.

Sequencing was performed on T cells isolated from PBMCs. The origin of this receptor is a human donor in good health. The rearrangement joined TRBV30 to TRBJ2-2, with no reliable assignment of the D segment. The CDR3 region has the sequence CAWGDGRITGELFF. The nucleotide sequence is TGTGCCTGGGGAGATGGCCGTATCACCGGGGAGCTGTTTTTT.